This is a list of T cell receptor beta chains from one sample in a study of OX40 agonist ivuxolimab in advanced cancers. Using immunoSEQ multiplex PCR, the repertoire was profiled, and TCRdb retains in-frame clones only, with some absent. The sample yields 70,000 to 80,000 clones, around 89% seen once. Here the sequenced sample was CD4+ or CD8+ T cells sorted from blood, taken in a trial of the OX40 agonist ivuxolimab. All receptors come from an adult with an advanced solid tumor such as melanoma, head and neck, liver or kidney cancer. Each CDR3 is given with its conserved first and last residue. Each record gives: clone size, D gene, V gene, J gene, CDR3 DNA, CDR3 protein. A D gene is named only where the DNA matches it firmly. Size tells how often a clone was seen (once, few, many) or the class of an expanded clone, and some rows leave it out.

clone size: NA
D gene: NA
V gene: TRBV6-5
J gene: TRBJ1-1
CDR3 DNA: TGTGCCACGCGGAAGGAGACAGTTCGGGAAGCTTTCTTT
CDR3 protein: CATRKETVREAFF

clone size: NA
D gene: NA
V gene: TRBV30
J gene: TRBJ2-2
CDR3 DNA: TGTGCCTGGAGGGGGCTCGGGGAGCTGTTTTTT
CDR3 protein: CAWRGLGELFF

clone size: NA
D gene: NA
V gene: TRBV1
J gene: TRBJ2-2
CDR3 DNA: TGCACCAGCAGCCAAGTGATCGGGAGGGCATACACCGGGGAGCTGTTTTTT
CDR3 protein: CTSSQVIGRAYTGELFF

clone size: NA
D gene: NA
V gene: TRBV11-3
J gene: TRBJ1-3
CDR3 DNA: TGTGCCAGCAGCTTTGACCACGGATCTGGAAACACCATATATTTT
CDR3 protein: CASSFDHGSGNTIYF

clone size: once
D gene: NA
V gene: TRBV9
J gene: TRBJ2-6
CDR3 DNA: TGTGCCAGCAGCCCGGATCCCTCTGGGGCCAACGTCCTGACTTTC
CDR3 protein: CASSPDPSGANVLTF

clone size: NA
D gene: TRBD1
V gene: TRBV18
J gene: TRBJ2-2
CDR3 DNA: TGTGCCAGCAAACCGGGACAGGGGTACACCGGGGAGCTGTTTTTT
CDR3 protein: CASKPGQGYTGELFF

clone size: NA
D gene: TRBD1
V gene: TRBV19
J gene: TRBJ2-5
CDR3 DNA: TGTGCCAGTAGCCCCCGACCGGGACAGGGAGAGACCCAGTACTTC
CDR3 protein: CASSPRPGQGETQYF

clone size: NA
D gene: NA
V gene: TRBV5-1
J gene: TRBJ2-3
CDR3 DNA: TGCGCCAGCCACGGACAGAACACAGATACGCAGTATTTT
CDR3 protein: CASHGQNTDTQYF

clone size: once
D gene: NA
V gene: TRBV2
J gene: TRBJ2-1
CDR3 DNA: TGTGCCAGCGGTAGCGGTGTAATATCCTACAATGAGCAGTTCTTC
CDR3 protein: CASGSGVISYNEQFF

clone size: NA
D gene: NA
V gene: TRBV28
J gene: TRBJ1-4
CDR3 DNA: TGTGCCAGCAGTCCCGGGGGGGTCCAGGGAGAAAAACTGTTTTTT
CDR3 protein: CASSPGGVQGEKLFF

clone size: NA
D gene: NA
V gene: TRBV5-1
J gene: TRBJ1-4
CDR3 DNA: TGCGCCAGCAGCGTACAGCCTTCCGGTAATGAAAAACTGTTTTTT
CDR3 protein: CASSVQPSGNEKLFF

clone size: NA
D gene: NA
V gene: TRBV2
J gene: TRBJ2-2
CDR3 DNA: TGTGCCGCCATCGGGGGTTTAGTCGCCGGGGAGCTGTTTTTT
CDR3 protein: CAAIGGLVAGELFF

clone size: NA
D gene: TRBD1
V gene: TRBV11-1
J gene: TRBJ1-2
CDR3 DNA: TGTGCCAGCAGAGGACAGGGCATCTATGGCTACACCTTC
CDR3 protein: CASRGQGIYGYTF

clone size: NA
D gene: NA
V gene: TRBV9
J gene: TRBJ1-2
CDR3 DNA: TGTGCCAGCAGCGTAGTTCTGACTAGGGTTAACTATGGCTACACCTTC
CDR3 protein: CASSVVLTRVNYGYTF

clone size: NA
D gene: NA
V gene: TRBV5-1
J gene: TRBJ2-7
CDR3 DNA: TGCGCCAGCAGCTTGGACAGGGCAAGATACGAGCAGTACTTC
CDR3 protein: CASSLDRARYEQYF

clone size: NA
D gene: NA
V gene: TRBV6-5
J gene: TRBJ2-7
CDR3 DNA: TGTGCCAGCAGTTACAGCTACGGAGTATACGAGCAGTACTTC
CDR3 protein: CASSYSYGVYEQYF

clone size: NA
D gene: NA
V gene: TRBV30
J gene: TRBJ1-4
CDR3 DNA: TGTGCCGGGCGGGGGAAGGAGGCTAATAATGAAAAACTGTTTTTT
CDR3 protein: CAGRGKEANNEKLFF

clone size: NA
D gene: NA
V gene: TRBV5-6
J gene: TRBJ1-5
CDR3 DNA: TGTGCCAGCAGCTCGACGGCCACAGGCAATCAGCCCCAGCATTTT
CDR3 protein: CASSSTATGNQPQHF

clone size: NA
D gene: NA
V gene: TRBV27
J gene: TRBJ2-6
CDR3 DNA: TGTGCCAGCAGCTCGGAGAGCTCTGGGGCCAACGTCCTGACTTTC
CDR3 protein: CASSSESSGANVLTF

clone size: NA
D gene: NA
V gene: TRBV19
J gene: TRBJ2-1
CDR3 DNA: TGTGCCAGTAGTATAGGCGGGATATCCTACAATGAGCAGTTCTTC
CDR3 protein: CASSIGGISYNEQFF

clone size: NA
D gene: NA
V gene: TRBV6-5
J gene: TRBJ1-2
CDR3 DNA: TGTGCCAGCAGCCCGGGATCCAACTATGGCTACACCTTC
CDR3 protein: CASSPGSNYGYTF

clone size: NA
D gene: NA
V gene: TRBV20-1
J gene: TRBJ2-3
CDR3 DNA: TGCAGTGCTACATATCTAGACGTGGTTAGTTTT
CDR3 protein: CSATYLDVVSF